The 21 T cell receptor beta chains in this list originate from one sample, sequenced in a study of blood T cell repertoires in COVID-19. The assay was immunoSEQ multiplex PCR, and TCRdb's table has in-frame clones only and misses some. The repertoire holds more than 150,000 clones, around 84% seen once, with about 8% in the top ten. Material: PBMCs or T cells enriched from blood (not recorded which). The receptors shown here come from a woman between 50 and 59 years old who had recovered from COVID-19.

The genes are TRBV29-1 and TRBJ1-2; D not certain. The ends were cut back, 4 bases at V and 6 bases at J, with 12 bases in the middle. The CDR3 has 12 residues. CDR1 is SQVTM, CDR2 ANQGSEA, per germline. Here the CDR3 reads CSVGGGLDGYTF. The DNA of the CDR3 is TGCAGCGTTGGAGGAGGCTTAGATGGCTACACCTTC.

The chain is built from TRBV4-2 and TRBJ2-3, with 12 bases that match TRBD2. With 2 bases clipped from V and 2 bases from J, the junction kept 2 bases outside the gene matches. The germline V gene encodes CDR1 LGHNA and CDR2 YNFKEQ. The CDR3 covers 16 residues. The CDR3 protein is CASSQLAGGFTDTQYF. CDR3 nucleotides: TGTGCCAGCAGCCAACTAGCGGGAGGGTTCACAGATACGCAGTATTTT.

The V and J genes are TRBV19 and TRBJ2-5; the match to TRBD2 covers 7 bases. The length of the CDR3 is 15 residues. The V segment lost 3 bases and the J segment 1 base; nucleotides outside the gene matches: 5. Germline CDR1 LNHDA, CDR2 SQIVND (reference sequence). The CDR3 DNA sequence: TGTGCCAGTAGTATGTGGGGGGGAGGCCAAGAGACCCAGTACTTC. Its protein product is CASSMWGGGQETQYF.

The genes are TRBV6-2 or TRBV6-3 and TRBJ2-5, with no clear D. Germline V gene sequence: CDR1 MNHEY, CDR2 SVGEGT. The CDR3 loop spans 11 amino acids. The ends were cut back, 5 bases at V and 5 bases at J, with 6 bases in the middle. The CDR3 reads CASSVGETQYF. In DNA form, the CDR3 reads TGTGCCAGCAGTGTCGGGGAGACCCAGTACTTC.

The rearrangement links TRBV5-5 to TRBJ1-1; 8 bases map to TRBD1. Looked up from germline, CDR1 is SGHKS and CDR2 is YYEKEE (reference sequence). This CDR3 is 15 amino acids long. J was trimmed by 1 base and V by 3 bases; bases with no gene match: 5. CDR3 amino acids: CASSYIQGGNTEAFF. DNA of the CDR3: TGTGCCAGCAGCTACATACAGGGGGGGAACACTGAAGCTTTCTTT. Looking up the rest from reference TRBV5-5 and TRBJ1-1 gives the full variable domain: DAGVTQSPTHLIKTRGQQVTLRCSPISGHKSVSWYQQVLGQGPQFIFQYYEKEERGRGNFPDRFSARQFPNYSSELNVNALLLGDSALYLCASSYIQGGNTEAFFGQGTRLTVV.

The genes are TRBV25-1 and TRBJ1-2; 7 bases match TRBD1. CDR1 is MGHDK, CDR2 SYGVNS, per germline. The CDR3 loop spans 13 amino acids. The V and J ends lost 7 bases and 5 bases, in that order; junction bases with no gene match: 7. CDR3 protein: CASTTGTVYGYTF. DNA for the CDR3: TGTGCCAGCACCACCGGGACAGTATATGGCTACACCTTC.

This chain joins TRBV5-5 and TRBJ1-2; TRBD1 agrees at 7 bases. Germline CDR1 is SGHKS and CDR2 is YYEKEE (reference sequence). J gave up 4 bases and V 2 bases, and 5 bases lay outside the gene matches. This CDR3 region has 14 residues. CDR3 in DNA: TGTGCCAGCAGCTTTCGGTCAGGGGGCTATGGCTACACCTTC. Translated: CASSFRSGGYGYTF.

DNA of the CDR3: TGTGCCAGCAGCTTAACTTACGGGGGGGGCTATGGCTACACCTTC. It translates to CASSLTYGGGYGYTF. The rearrangement uses TRBV13 and TRBJ1-2; D is possibly TRBD1 (5 bases). The CDR3 is 15 amino acids. The V gene's germline CDR1 is PRHDT and CDR2 FYEKMQ (reference sequence). V lost 2 bases to trimming and J lost 4 bases, with 14 bases between them.

DNA for the CDR3: TGTGCCAGCAGCCAAGATCTGGGTGGCGGAAATGAAGCTTTCTTT. Its protein is CASSQDLGGGNEAFF. The chain recombines TRBV4-2 with TRBJ1-1; D gene uncertain. The CDR3 covers 15 residues. V was clipped by 0 bases and J by 7 bases, with 15 bases between them. Germline values: CDR1 LGHNA, CDR2 YNFKEQ.

This CDR3 is CASSGWIEENTEAFF. CDR3 sequence (DNA): TGCGCCAGCAGCGGGTGGATCGAGGAGAACACTGAAGCTTTCTTT. V usage is TRBV4-3 and J usage is TRBJ1-1; D ambiguous. Germline V gives CDR1 LGHNA, CDR2 YSLEER. This CDR3 has 15 amino acids. The V end lost 5 bases, the J end lost 1 base, and 14 bases lay between the germline ends.

The J gene is TRBJ2-2, the V gene TRBV24-1; perhaps TRBD1 as D (5 bases). From germline, CDR1 is KGHDR and CDR2 SFDVKD. The V gene lost 5 bases and the J gene lost 8 bases, with 14 bases spanning the gap. The CDR3 is made up of 14 amino acids. CDR3 region: CATSAIDSRGELFF. The CDR3 nucleotides read TGTGCCACCAGTGCGATAGACAGCCGAGGGGAGCTGTTTTTT.

V and J are TRBV9 and TRBJ1-5; TRBD1 agrees at 7 bases. The ends lost 3 bases at V and 5 bases at J; junction bases unmatched: 8. CDR1 is SGDLS and CDR2 is YYNGEE in the germline V gene. The CDR3 is made up of 15 amino acids. CDR3 in DNA: TGTGCCAGCAGCGGGCCGGGACAGCCAGATCAGCCCCAGCATTTT. As protein: CASSGPGQPDQPQHF. Looking up the rest from reference TRBV9 and TRBJ1-5 gives the full variable domain: DSGVTQTPKHLITATGQRVTLRCSPRSGDLSVYWYQQSLDQGLQFLIQYYNGEERAKGNILERFSAQQFPDLHSELNLSSLELGDSALYFCASSGPGQPDQPQHFGDGTRLSIL.

The rearrangement uses TRBV6-2 or TRBV6-3 and TRBJ1-4, with D maybe TRBD1 (6 bases). The CDR3 is 13 residues long. Trimming shortened V by 5 bases and J by 7 bases, and 11 bases separated the two germline ends. The germline CDR1 and CDR2 sequences are MNHEY and SVGEGT. The CDR3: CASSRSRGEKLFF. In DNA, the CDR3 is TGTGCCAGCAGTCGCTCCAGGGGTGAAAAACTGTTTTTT.

This clone was observed a handful of times. The CDR3 sequence is CASSLEISGWGGYTF. The CDR3 nucleotides are TGTGCCAGCAGCTTAGAAATCTCGGGGTGGGGTGGCTACACCTTC. The rearrangement links TRBV7-2 to TRBJ1-2; D not resolved. The CDR3 is 15 residues long. CDR1 is SGHTA and CDR2 is FQGNSA in the germline V gene. V shed 1 base and J shed 7 bases, with 16 bases lying between them.

The rearrangement links TRBV10-3 to TRBJ1-1; 12 bases match TRBD1. V was pared by 3 bases and J by 5 bases, with 4 bases of the junction left unmatched. CDR1 ENHRY and CDR2 SYGVKD come from the germline V gene. The CDR3 is 15 amino acids. The CDR3 reads CAISEPGQGATEAFF. DNA of the CDR3: TGTGCCATCAGTGAACCGGGACAGGGGGCTACTGAAGCTTTCTTT.

A single count supports this clone. The chain employs TRBV6-1 and TRBJ2-5; D might be TRBD2 (5 bases). V gave up 2 bases and J gave up 14 bases, with 30 bases separating them. This CDR3 is 17 amino acids long. Germline lookup yields CDR1 MNHNS and CDR2 SASEGT. The CDR3 DNA follows: TGTGCCAGCAGTGAACCGGGCCTTTCGGGGTTGGCCTACGAGCATTACTTC. Encoded protein: CASSEPGLSGLAYEHYF.

V is TRBV7-9 and J is TRBJ2-7, with TRBD1 as a possible D gene (5 bases). Trimming shortened V by 5 bases and J by 6 bases, and 17 bases separated the two germline ends. There are 14 residues in the CDR3. The V gene's germline CDR1 is SEHNR and CDR2 FQNEAQ (reference sequence). CDR3 sequence reads: CASSTPPGLVEQYF. DNA of the CDR3: TGTGCCAGCAGCACACCACCAGGGTTGGTCGAGCAGTACTTC.

This clone is a singleton in its sample. V is TRBV6-2 or TRBV6-3 and J is TRBJ1-2; weak D call: TRBD1 (5 bases). The CDR3 has 13 residues. The germline V gene encodes CDR1 MNHEY and CDR2 SVGEGT. Trimming removed 2 bases at V and 7 bases at J, with 11 bases between. The chain's CDR3 is CASSYPQDPGYTF. The CDR3 DNA reads TGTGCCAGCAGTTACCCACAGGATCCTGGCTACACCTTC.

V usage is TRBV19 and J usage is TRBJ1-5; TRBD1 aligns across 8 bases. This CDR3 is 15 amino acids long. Germline trimming cut 2 bases from V and 3 bases from J; bases unmatched to any gene: 3. Germline V CDR1 and CDR2: LNHDA, SQIVND (reference sequence). CDR3 region: CASSIQDRDNQPQHF. The CDR3, as DNA: TGTGCCAGTAGTATACAGGACAGGGACAATCAGCCCCAGCATTTT.

The V and J genes are TRBV3-1 (or the pseudogene TRBV3-2) and TRBJ1-2, with TRBD1 matching 7 bases. Germline CDR1 and CDR2: LGHDT and YNNKEL (reference sequence). The CDR3 totals 15 residues. The V gene end was trimmed by 3 bases and the J gene end by 5 bases; junction bases not matched to a gene: 9. The CDR3 coding sequence is TGTGCCAGCAGCCAGGGGGAACAGGGGAGGTATGGCTACACCTTC. This encodes CASSQGEQGRYGYTF.

CDR3 DNA: TGCAGCGTTGTGGGGGGTGACAGCCCTCACTACACCTTC. Amino acid sequence: CSVVGGDSPHYTF. The genes are TRBV29-1 and TRBJ1-2, with a tentative D call TRBD1 (5 bases). V lost 4 bases, J lost 10 bases, and 19 bases lay in between. Germline assignment: CDR1 SQVTM and CDR2 ANQGSEA. The CDR3 runs 13 residues.